This TCR beta chain is drawn from a study of early T cells in non-severe SARS-CoV-2 infection. The TCR library protocol attached unique molecular identifiers to the individual cDNA molecules. In TCRdb, the 5' RACE reads were re-called with MiXCR into one record per CDR3 protein. The sample holds about 67,000 distinct CDR3 sequences; approximately 10% are singletons and the top ten take 3% to 4%. This clonotype was observed at least ten times. Germline V gives CDR1 MNHNS, CDR2 SASEGT. Trimming took 8 bases from V and 4 from J; bases not matched to a gene: 10. CDR3 size: 15 residues. The chain has TRBV6-1 and TRBJ2-1; 8 bases line up with TRBD2. The specimen was whole blood. The clonotype comes from an adult who was a healthcare worker with PCR-confirmed SARS-CoV-2 infection or an uninfected control (not recorded which). The CDR3 DNA sequence: TGTGCCAGCCGTCGGACTAGCAGGCAGTACAATGAGCAGTTCTTC. It yields the protein CASRRTSRQYNEQFF.